These 13 T cell receptor beta chains came from one sample sequenced in a study of shared clonotypes between healthy human individuals. The method was immunoSEQ multiplex PCR; TCRdb's version includes in-frame clones alone and lacks a portion of them. The repertoire holds more than 2,000,000 clones, with just over 90% as singletons. The sequencing input was naive CD4+ T cells sorted from blood. As for subset: CD45RA+ positively selected. All receptors come from a man between 18 and 29 years old in good health.

This chain joins TRBV19 and TRBJ2-1; 7 nucleotides line up with TRBD2. This CDR3 comprises 16 residues. Germline CDR1 and CDR2: LNHDA and SQIVND (reference sequence). The trim removed 3 bases at V and 2 bases at J, leaving 7 bases unmatched. The CDR3 here is CASSIREGRAYNEQFF. The CDR3 bases are TGTGCCAGTAGTATCCGAGAGGGGAGGGCCTACAATGAGCAGTTCTTC.

The J gene is TRBJ2-7, the V gene TRBV7-9; TRBD1 is a possible D gene (6 bases). The CDR3 runs to 11 residues. Trimming removed 7 bases at V and 4 bases at J, with 8 bases between. The germline CDR1 and CDR2 sequences are SEHNR and FQNEAQ (reference sequence). The CDR3 sequence is CASTQGYEQYF. DNA for the CDR3: TGTGCCAGCACCCAGGGGTACGAGCAGTACTTC.

The chain carries TRBV5-1 and TRBJ2-2, with D possibly matching TRBD2 (5 bases). Germline-derived CDR1 and CDR2 are SGHRS and YFSETQ. CDR3 length: 16 residues. Trimming pared 4 bases from V and 4 bases from J, leaving 17 bases between. The CDR3 protein is CASSNAGLGITGELFF. CDR3 in DNA: TGCGCCAGCAGCAATGCGGGTCTGGGGATCACCGGGGAGCTGTTTTTT.

About this clone itself: The conserved phenylalanine or tryptophan normally closing the CDR3 is absent here, so this likely arose from a read error. The DNA is omitted, as the CDR3 cannot be located on it reliably, and the CDR3 follows TCRdb's listing. This sequence joins TRBV5-1 and TRBJ1-3. Per germline, CDR1 SGHRS and CDR2 YFSETQ. The CDR3 spans 10 residues, counting both ends. The CDR3 sequence: CASSNSPRTG.

The genes are TRBV7-2 and TRBJ2-1; possibly TRBD2 for D (5 bases). The CDR3 loop spans 15 amino acids. CDR1 and CDR2 from the germline V gene are SGHTA and FQGNSA. V was shortened by 1 base and J by 2 bases, with 9 bases between the two germline ends. The CDR3 loop is CASSLGRLTYNEQFF. The CDR3 DNA is TGTGCCAGCAGCTTAGGGAGGTTGACCTACAATGAGCAGTTCTTC. Full variable domain (rest looked up from reference TRBV7-2 and TRBJ2-1): GAGVSQSPSNKVTEKGKDVELRCDPISGHTALYWYRQSLGQGLEFLIYFQGNSAPDKSGLPSDRFSAERTGGSVSTLTIQRTQQEDSAVYLCASSLGRLTYNEQFFGPGTRLTVL.

The chain recombines TRBV11-2 with TRBJ2-2; 7 nucleotides align to TRBD1. CDR3 size: 15 residues. From germline, CDR1 is SGHAT and CDR2 FQNNGV. The ends lost 3 bases at V and 4 bases at J; junction bases unmatched: 5. The CDR3 loop is CASSLTGQITGELFF. The CDR3 DNA reads TGTGCCAGCAGCTTGACGGGACAGATCACCGGGGAGCTGTTTTTT.

The chain couples TRBV6-5 to TRBJ1-6; D is ambiguous. This CDR3 region has 14 residues. CDR1 is MNHEY, CDR2 SVGAGI, per germline. V shed 9 bases and J shed 8 bases, with 17 bases lying between them. The chain's CDR3 is CASRTIGPHSPLHF. In DNA, the CDR3 is TGTGCCAGTCGGACCATAGGTCCCCATTCACCCCTCCACTTT.

This rearrangement joins TRBV6-6 to TRBJ2-3; TRBD2 might be the D (5 bases). The CDR3 is 14 residues long. CDR1 and CDR2 (germline): MNHNY, SVGAGI (reference sequence). The V end lost 5 bases, the J end lost 0 bases, and 9 bases lay between the germline ends. DNA of the CDR3: TGTGCCAGCAGTCACTGGACTAGCACAGATACGCAGTATTTT. It codes for CASSHWTSTDTQYF.

The CDR3 here is CASSSPGTGRNTEAFF. In nucleotides, the CDR3 is TGTGCCAGCAGCTCTCCGGGGACAGGGAGGAACACTGAAGCTTTCTTT. The V gene is TRBV5-4, the J gene TRBJ1-1, with TRBD1 matching over 9 bases. With 3 bases clipped from V and 1 base from J, the junction kept 7 bases outside the gene matches. This CDR3 region has 16 residues. CDR1 is SGHNT, CDR2 YYREEE, per germline (reference sequence).

The chain carries TRBV6-5 and TRBJ2-5; unclear D gene. The ends were cut back, 4 bases at V and 6 bases at J, with 15 bases in the middle. The length of the CDR3 is 14 residues. CDR1 and CDR2 (germline): MNHEY, SVGAGI. The CDR3 region has the DNA TGTGCCAGCAGTTCTCCCGGGCCCCAGCAGACCCAGTACTTC. Translated: CASSSPGPQQTQYF.

V usage is TRBV11-2 and J usage is TRBJ1-6; 7 positions match TRBD1. In germline, CDR1 is SGHAT, CDR2 FQNNGV. The CDR3 totals 15 residues. Trimming at V came to 4 bases and at J to 10 bases, leaving 10 bases not matched to a gene. This chain's CDR3 is CASSSQTGLGSPLHF. In DNA form, the CDR3 reads TGTGCCAGCAGCTCCCAGACAGGGCTTGGATCACCCCTCCACTTT.

The V and J genes are TRBV7-2 and TRBJ1-2; weak D call: TRBD1 (5 bases). The germline gives CDR1 SGHTA, CDR2 FQGNSA. Deletions cut 5 bases from V and 8 bases from J, with 18 bases between. The CDR3 length is 14 residues. The CDR3 here is CASSPSEGLGGYTF. CDR3 nucleotide sequence: TGTGCCAGCAGCCCGAGTGAGGGGCTCGGAGGCTACACCTTC.

This clone was observed a handful of times. The chain carries TRBV5-1 and TRBJ1-2; D remains unclear. The V end was cut by 1 base, the J end by 7 bases, with 8 bases between. This CDR3 is 12 amino acids long. The germline V gene has CDR1 SGHRS and CDR2 YFSETQ. DNA of the CDR3: TGCGCCAGCAGCTTGAGCCGTCGTGGCTACACCTTC. Residues: CASSLSRRGYTF.